The entry below describes one T cell receptor (beta chain). Antigen: not known. This specimen belongs to a study of response to subunit inactivated influenza vaccine. General study points: Researchers suggested that each seasonal influenza vaccination recruits few new T cells.

MiXCR was run by TCRdb on the RT-PCR reads, yielding one entry per CDR3 protein. Among about 570,000 distinct CDR3 sequences listed, 10% to 15% were seen once. The V end was cut by 1 base, the J end by 5 bases, with 11 bases between. The germline gives CDR1 SEHNR, CDR2 FQNEAQ (reference sequence). The CDR3 is 15 residues long. This rearrangement joins TRBV7-9 to TRBJ1-4, with D uncertain. The source material was PBMCs from blood, sampled on the day of vaccination. The source is a man between 45 and 60 years old who received an inactivated influenza vaccine. The CDR3 is CASSLEQFTNEKLFF. CDR3 bases: TGTGCCAGCAGCTTAGAACAGTTCACGAATGAAAAACTGTTTTTT.